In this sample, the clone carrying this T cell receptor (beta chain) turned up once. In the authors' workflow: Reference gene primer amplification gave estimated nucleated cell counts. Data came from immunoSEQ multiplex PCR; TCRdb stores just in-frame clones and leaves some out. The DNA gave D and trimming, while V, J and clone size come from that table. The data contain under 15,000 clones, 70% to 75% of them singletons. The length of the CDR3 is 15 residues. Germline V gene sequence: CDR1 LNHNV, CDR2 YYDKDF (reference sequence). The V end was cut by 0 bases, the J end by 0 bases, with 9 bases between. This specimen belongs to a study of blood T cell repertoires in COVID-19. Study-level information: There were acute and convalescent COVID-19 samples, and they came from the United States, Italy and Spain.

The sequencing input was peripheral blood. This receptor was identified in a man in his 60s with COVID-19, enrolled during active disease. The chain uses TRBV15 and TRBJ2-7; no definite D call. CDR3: CATSRDQESSYEQYF. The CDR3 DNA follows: TGTGCCACCAGCAGAGATCAGGAAAGCTCCTACGAGCAGTACTTC.